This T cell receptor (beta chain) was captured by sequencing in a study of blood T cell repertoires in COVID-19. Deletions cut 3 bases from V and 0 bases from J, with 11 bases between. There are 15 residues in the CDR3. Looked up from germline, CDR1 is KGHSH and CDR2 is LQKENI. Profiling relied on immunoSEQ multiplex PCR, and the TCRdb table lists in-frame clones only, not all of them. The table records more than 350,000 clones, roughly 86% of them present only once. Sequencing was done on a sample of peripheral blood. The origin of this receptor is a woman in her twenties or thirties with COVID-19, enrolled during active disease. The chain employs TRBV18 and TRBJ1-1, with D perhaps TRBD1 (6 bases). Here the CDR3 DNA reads TGTGCCAGCTCACCTCAGACAGGCATGAACACTGAAGCTTTCTTT. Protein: CASSPQTGMNTEAFF.